This T cell receptor (beta chain) was sequenced in a study of T cells after yellow fever vaccination. Production of TCR cDNA was by 5'RACE template switching, which also added a universal primer site and UMIs. TCRdb fed the 5' RACE reads into MiXCR, producing one record per CDR3 protein. This table has around 500,000 distinct CDR3 sequences, around a fifth appearing once. The CDR3 runs to 13 residues. Trimming took 4 bases from V and 15 from J; bases not matched to a gene: 11. Germline lookup yields CDR1 MDHEN and CDR2 SYDVKM. Study results and limitations: Subsequent booster samples again held most clones from primary vaccination (roughly 95% CD4, about 90% CD8).

The sample holds a few counts of this clonotype. Antigen specificity is unknown. This receptor was identified in a man younger than 30 who received the YFV17D yellow fever vaccine. Sequences were derived from PBMCs, sampled 21 days after the first yellow fever vaccination. V usage is TRBV28 and J usage is TRBJ2-1; 8 bases agree with TRBD2. The CDR3 nucleotides read TGTGCCAGCAGTTACCCGGGGGGGCGTCAACGGTTCTTC. Its protein product is CASSYPGGRQRFF.